This T cell receptor beta chain emerged from a study of cytomegalovirus exposure and HLA in healthy donors listed by TCRdb under 2017. For the study in its entirety: A later analysis indicated that the 100 to 150 validation repertoires were generated on the platform also employed for the 700 or so repertoires of the first cohort. The study was designed to test whether signatures of past pathogen exposure could be identified by cataloging public T cell receptors. A separate validation cohort of about 110 different subjects was used in addition to the roughly 700-subject first cohort. High-throughput TCR immunosequencing, statistical association of individual TCRs with disease status, and machine learning were combined to predict cytomegalovirus infection status.

The CDR3 holds 16 amino acids from the cysteine to the phenylalanine. CDR3 DNA is the only sequence kept; it has 48 bases, read in frame from the first base. Via the germline V gene, CDR1 is MGHRA and CDR2 YSYEKL. V sheds 2 bases and J sheds 0 bases, leaving 11 bases between their ends. Library preparation used the immunoSEQ multiplex PCR assay. The source study handled its data this way. A statistical classification framework was built to diagnose cytomegalovirus status from the catalog of TCR beta chain sequences. Imported from immuneACCESS, the table was reduced by TCRdb to in-frame sequences with V and J called. These copies leave out some clones; in studies compared against another copy, an unresolved V gene accounts for under half, and the cause of the remainder is not known. V and J calls plus clone size are reproduced from that table; the DNA served to infer D and trimming. This sample gives about 250,000 clones in total; about 90% of them show up just once. The top ten clonotypes cover around 12% of the sample.

Separate from the roughly 700-subject first cohort, the validation cohort of about 110 subjects was the group to which the donors belonged. As concerns this clone: Its antigen specificity is not known. Base qualities are not provided; no much larger clone lies one nucleotide away.

Overall study outcomes, separate from this receptor: In vitro tests confirmed that a few of the cytomegalovirus-associated TCR beta chains recognize cytomegalovirus antigens. Most TCR sequences were seen in very few donors, while some public TCRs were found in many individuals. Cytomegalovirus status was reported to be diagnosed by the classifier with high specificity and sensitivity in both the original and validation cohorts. The study listed over 150 TCR beta chains as associated with cytomegalovirus. Subsequent analysis determined that TCRs grouped into clusters in the first cohort also showed a tendency toward co-occurrence across the 90 to 150 validation repertoires, and roughly 95% of cluster scores exceeded 0. The authors suggested that the approach could potentially be generalized to other disease states and immunological phenotypes. The validation cohort had no HLA typing available for a later analysis, so co-occurrence within that cohort was assessed over all 130 or so repertoires.

Source material: PBMCs. Rearrangement joined TRBV4-1 to TRBJ2-1; no confident D gene assignment can be made. This TCR was sampled from a man in his late teens or twenties in good health and CMV-seropositive. The nucleotide sequence reads TGCGCCAGCAGCCAATTTGACCAGAGCTCCTACAATGAGCAGTTCTTC. This gives the protein CASSQFDQSSYNEQFF.